Given below is one T cell receptor (beta chain) in context. Which antigen it targets is not known. No quality values exist for individual bases; no much larger clone is one base distant. The CDR3 starts with the cysteine, ends with the phenylalanine, and has 14 residues. Only CDR3 DNA is held: 42 bases, read in frame from base 1. From the germline V gene, CDR1 is MNHNS and CDR2 is SASEGT. A distance of 10 bases separates the germline ends of V and J, which lose 2 bases and 3 bases respectively. The library was built by means of the immunoSEQ multiplex PCR assay. TCRdb holds this immuneACCESS table with in-frame rearrangements only. Some clones are missing; in checked studies, unresolved V genes explain under half, and the rest has no known cause. Within this sample are about 75,000 clones, with approximately 96% of them counted one time only. Less than 0.2% of the sample rests with the top ten. The data originate from a study of technical replicates of blood from a few donors (dated by TCRdb to between 2016 and 2019).

The TCR comes from a human donor in good health. Sequenced sample: T cells isolated from PBMCs. This chain joins TRBV6-1 to TRBJ1-2, with TRBD1 tentatively as D gene (6 bases match). The CDR3 is CASSERAGDYGYTF. The DNA reads TGTGCCAGCAGTGAAAGGGCAGGGGACTATGGCTACACCTTC.